This TCR beta chain derives from a study of cytomegalovirus exposure and HLA in healthy donors. Study-wide results and limits: When presence/absence was analysed, sequencing depth was taken to be roughly uniform across donors.

As for this clone: As yet, its antigen is unknown.

Use of 60 Vbeta and 13 Jbeta primers characterized the PCR. Sequencing used immunoSEQ multiplex PCR; TCRdb keeps in-frame clones, though not all of them. The sample holds about 130,000 clones, around four fifths seen once. V was clipped by 0 bases and J by 3 bases, with 15 bases between them. Germline CDR1 reads SGHRS; CDR2 reads YFSETQ. CDR3 size: 16 residues. The chain uses TRBV5-1 and TRBJ2-5; weak D call: TRBD2 (5 bases). The clonotype originates from a man younger than 35 in good health and CMV-seropositive. Sequenced input: PBMCs. Here the CDR3 reads CASSLGGDRGKETQYF. CDR3 DNA: TGCGCCAGCAGCTTGGGCGGAGACCGGGGAAAAGAGACCCAGTACTTC.